This T cell receptor beta chain stems from a study of blood T cells in healthy people across ages. As for this clonotype: Its antigen is not identified.

Sample-barcoded 5' priming and a J-beta primer mix drove a second PCR of about 7 to 12 cycles. Each cDNA was tagged by a template-switch adaptor containing 12 random nucleotides. Using its own MiXCR run on the 5' RACE reads, TCRdb lists one record per CDR3 protein. The sample contains 700,000 to 1,000,000 distinct CDR3 sequences, about 42% of which appear only once. Overall study findings and caveats: Age showed a roughly linear inverse relationship with TCR beta diversity per million T cells. Unsorted PBMCs blocked a conclusive comparison of naive and antigen-experienced cells.

Total RNA extraction produced at least 6 micrograms (per sample) for the study. The germline V gene has CDR1 SNHLY and CDR2 FYNNEI. CDR3 length equals 13 residues. V shed 0 bases and J shed 11 bases, with 13 bases lying between them. The sample consisted of blood. J is TRBJ2-5 and V is TRBV2; TRBD2 might be the D (5 bases). This TCR derives from a man aged 55 to 70 in good health. The CDR3, as DNA: TGTGCCAGCAGTGAAGCCCCACTAGGAGAGCAGTACTTC. Protein: CASSEAPLGEQYF.